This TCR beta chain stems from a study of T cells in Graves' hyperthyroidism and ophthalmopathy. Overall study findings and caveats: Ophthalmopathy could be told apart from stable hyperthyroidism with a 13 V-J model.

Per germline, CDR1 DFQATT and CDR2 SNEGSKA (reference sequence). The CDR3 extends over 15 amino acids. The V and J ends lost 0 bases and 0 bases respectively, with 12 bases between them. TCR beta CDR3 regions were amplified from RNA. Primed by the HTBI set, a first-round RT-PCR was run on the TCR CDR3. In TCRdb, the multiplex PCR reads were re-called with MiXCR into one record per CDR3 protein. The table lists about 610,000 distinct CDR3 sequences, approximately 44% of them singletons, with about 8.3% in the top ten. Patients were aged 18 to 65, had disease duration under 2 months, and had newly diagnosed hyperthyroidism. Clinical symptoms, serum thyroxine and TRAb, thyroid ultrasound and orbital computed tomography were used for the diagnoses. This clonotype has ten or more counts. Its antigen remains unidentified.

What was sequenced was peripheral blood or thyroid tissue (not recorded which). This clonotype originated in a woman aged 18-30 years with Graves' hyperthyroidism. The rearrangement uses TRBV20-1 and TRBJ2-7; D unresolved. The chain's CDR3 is CSARDVRLTSYEQYF. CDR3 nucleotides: TGCAGTGCTAGAGATGTCAGGCTAACCTCCTACGAGCAGTACTTC.